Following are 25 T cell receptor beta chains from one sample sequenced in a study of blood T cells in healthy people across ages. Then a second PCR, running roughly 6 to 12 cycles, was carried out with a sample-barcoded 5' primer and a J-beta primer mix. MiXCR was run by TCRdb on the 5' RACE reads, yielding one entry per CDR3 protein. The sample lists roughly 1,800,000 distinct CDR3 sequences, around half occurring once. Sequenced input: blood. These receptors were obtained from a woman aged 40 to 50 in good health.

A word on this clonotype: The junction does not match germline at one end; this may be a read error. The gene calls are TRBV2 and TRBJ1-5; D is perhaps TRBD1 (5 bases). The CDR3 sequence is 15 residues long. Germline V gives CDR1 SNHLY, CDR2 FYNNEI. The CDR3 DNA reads TGTGCCAGCAGTGAAGCTTACGGGGGTGGTCAGTCCCAGCATTTT. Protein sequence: CASSEAYGGGQSQHF.

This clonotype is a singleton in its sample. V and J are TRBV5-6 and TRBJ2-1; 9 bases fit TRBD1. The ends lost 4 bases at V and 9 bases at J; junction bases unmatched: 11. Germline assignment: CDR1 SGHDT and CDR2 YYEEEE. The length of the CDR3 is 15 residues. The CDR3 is CASSGRDRAVGEQFF. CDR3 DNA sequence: TGTGCCAGCAGCGGCCGGGACAGGGCGGTAGGTGAGCAGTTCTTC.

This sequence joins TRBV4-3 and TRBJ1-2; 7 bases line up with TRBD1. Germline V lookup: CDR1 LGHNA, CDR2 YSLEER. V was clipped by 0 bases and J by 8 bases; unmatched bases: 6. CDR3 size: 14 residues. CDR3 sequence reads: CASSQDSTGYGYTF. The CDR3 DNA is TGCGCCAGCAGCCAAGATTCGACAGGGTACGGCTACACCTTC.

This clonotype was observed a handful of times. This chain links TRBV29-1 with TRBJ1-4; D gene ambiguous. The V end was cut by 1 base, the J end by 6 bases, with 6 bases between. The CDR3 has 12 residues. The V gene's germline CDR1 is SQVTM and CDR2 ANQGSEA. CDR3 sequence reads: CSVEGGDEKLFF. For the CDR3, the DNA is TGCAGCGTTGAAGGCGGGGATGAAAAACTGTTTTTT.

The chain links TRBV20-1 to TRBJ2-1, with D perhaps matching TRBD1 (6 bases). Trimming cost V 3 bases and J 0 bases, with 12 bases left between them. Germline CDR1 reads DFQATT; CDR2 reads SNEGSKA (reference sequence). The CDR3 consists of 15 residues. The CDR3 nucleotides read TGCAGTGCTAGGGGCTGGGACACCTCCTACAATGAGCAGTTCTTC. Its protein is CSARGWDTSYNEQFF.

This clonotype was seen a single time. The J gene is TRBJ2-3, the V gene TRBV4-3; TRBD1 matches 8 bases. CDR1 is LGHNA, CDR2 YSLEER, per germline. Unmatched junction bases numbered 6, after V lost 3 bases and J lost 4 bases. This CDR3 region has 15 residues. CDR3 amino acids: CASSQDKTGADTQYF. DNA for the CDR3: TGCGCCAGCAGCCAGGATAAGACAGGGGCAGATACGCAGTATTTT.

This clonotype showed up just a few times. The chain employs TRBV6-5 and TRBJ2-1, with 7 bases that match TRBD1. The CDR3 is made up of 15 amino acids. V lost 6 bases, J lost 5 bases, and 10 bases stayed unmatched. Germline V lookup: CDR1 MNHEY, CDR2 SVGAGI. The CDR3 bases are TGTGCCAGCAGGACCTACAGGGGCCCACACAATGAGCAGTTCTTC. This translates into CASRTYRGPHNEQFF.

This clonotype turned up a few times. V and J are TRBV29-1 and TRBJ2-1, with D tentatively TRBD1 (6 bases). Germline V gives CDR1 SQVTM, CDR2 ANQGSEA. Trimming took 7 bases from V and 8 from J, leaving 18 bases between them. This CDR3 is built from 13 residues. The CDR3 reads CSEERGNKDEQFF. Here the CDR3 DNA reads TGCAGCGAGGAGAGGGGGAATAAGGATGAGCAGTTCTTC.

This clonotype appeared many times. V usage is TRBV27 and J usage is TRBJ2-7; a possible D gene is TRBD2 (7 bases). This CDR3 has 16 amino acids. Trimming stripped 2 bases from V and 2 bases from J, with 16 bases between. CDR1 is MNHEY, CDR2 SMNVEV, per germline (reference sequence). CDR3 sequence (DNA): TGTGCCAGCAGTTTAAAGGGGGGGGGGCTAACCTACGAGCAGTACTTC. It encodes CASSLKGGGLTYEQYF.

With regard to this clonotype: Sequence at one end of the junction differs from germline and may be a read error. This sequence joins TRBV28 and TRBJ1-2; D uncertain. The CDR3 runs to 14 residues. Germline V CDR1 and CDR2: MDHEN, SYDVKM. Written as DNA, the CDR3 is TGTGCCGGCAGACCGGAACCAGCTAACTATGGCTACACCTTC. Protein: CAGRPEPANYGYTF.

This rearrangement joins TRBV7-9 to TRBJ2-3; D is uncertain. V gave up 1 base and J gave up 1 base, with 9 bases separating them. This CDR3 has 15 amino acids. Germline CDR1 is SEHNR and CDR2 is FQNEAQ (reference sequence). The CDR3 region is CASSLVWQGTDTQYF. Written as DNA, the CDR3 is TGTGCCAGCAGCTTAGTATGGCAGGGCACAGATACGCAGTATTTT.

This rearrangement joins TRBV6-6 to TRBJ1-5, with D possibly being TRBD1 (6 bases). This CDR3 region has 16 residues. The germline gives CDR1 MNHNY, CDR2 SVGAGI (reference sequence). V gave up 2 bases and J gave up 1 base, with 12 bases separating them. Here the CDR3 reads CASSYLLQGSNQPQHF. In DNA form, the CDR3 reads TGTGCCAGCAGTTACCTTCTTCAGGGGAGCAATCAGCCCCAGCATTTT.

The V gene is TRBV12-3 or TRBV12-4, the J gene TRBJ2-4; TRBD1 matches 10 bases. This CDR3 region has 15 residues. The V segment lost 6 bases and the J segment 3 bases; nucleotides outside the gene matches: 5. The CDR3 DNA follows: TGTGCCAGCAGCCTAGGACAGGGGGTCAAAAACATTCAGTACTTC. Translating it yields CASSLGQGVKNIQYF.

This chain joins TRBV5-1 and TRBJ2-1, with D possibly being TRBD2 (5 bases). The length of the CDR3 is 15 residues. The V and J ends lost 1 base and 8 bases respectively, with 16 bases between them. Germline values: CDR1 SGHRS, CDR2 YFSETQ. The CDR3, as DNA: TGCGCCAGCAGCTTGCCGGGGTTTTCCATGGATGAGCAGTTCTTC. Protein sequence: CASSLPGFSMDEQFF.

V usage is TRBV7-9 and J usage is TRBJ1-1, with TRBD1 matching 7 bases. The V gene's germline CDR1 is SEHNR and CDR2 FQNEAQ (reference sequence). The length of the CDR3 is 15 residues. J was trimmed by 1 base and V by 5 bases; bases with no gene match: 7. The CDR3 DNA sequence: TGTGCCAGCAGCCCTCCGGGACAGAAGAACACTGAAGCTTTCTTT. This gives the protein CASSPPGQKNTEAFF.

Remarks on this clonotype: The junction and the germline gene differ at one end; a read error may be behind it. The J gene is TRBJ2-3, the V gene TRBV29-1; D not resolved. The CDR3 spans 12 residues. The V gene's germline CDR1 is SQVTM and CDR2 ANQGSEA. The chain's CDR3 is CSALLRTDMQYF. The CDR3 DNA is TGCAGCGCCCTTCTTCGCACAGATATGCAGTATTTT.

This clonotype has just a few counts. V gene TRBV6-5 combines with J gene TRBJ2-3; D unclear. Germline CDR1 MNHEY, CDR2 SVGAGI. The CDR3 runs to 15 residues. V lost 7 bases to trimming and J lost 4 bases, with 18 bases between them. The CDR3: CASKPSRLEADTQYF. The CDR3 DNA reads TGTGCCAGCAAACCCTCGCGGCTAGAGGCAGATACGCAGTATTTT.

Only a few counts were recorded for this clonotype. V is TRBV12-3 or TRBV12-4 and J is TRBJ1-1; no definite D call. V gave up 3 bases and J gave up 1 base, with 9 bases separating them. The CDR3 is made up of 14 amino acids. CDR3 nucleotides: TGTGCCAGCAGTTTTGGACGGAAGAACACTGAAGCTTTCTTT. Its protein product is CASSFGRKNTEAFF.

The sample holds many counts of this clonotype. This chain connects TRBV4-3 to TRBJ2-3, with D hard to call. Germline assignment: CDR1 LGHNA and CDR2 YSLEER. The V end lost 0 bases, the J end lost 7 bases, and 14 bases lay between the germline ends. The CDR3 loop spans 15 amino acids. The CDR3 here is CASSQEWSGIHTQYF. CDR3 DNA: TGCGCCAGCAGCCAAGAATGGTCCGGAATACATACGCAGTATTTT.

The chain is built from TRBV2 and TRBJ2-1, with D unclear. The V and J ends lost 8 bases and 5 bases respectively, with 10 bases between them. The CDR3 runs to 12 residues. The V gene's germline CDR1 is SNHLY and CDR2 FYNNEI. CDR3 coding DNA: TGTGCCAGCTACGGTCAAGACAATGAGCAGTTCTTC. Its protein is CASYGQDNEQFF. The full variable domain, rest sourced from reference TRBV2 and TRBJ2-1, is EPEVTQTPSHQVTQMGQEVILRCVPISNHLYFYWYRQILGQKVEFLVSFYNNEISEKSEIFDDQFSVERPDGSNFTLKIRSTKLEDSAMYFCASYGQDNEQFFGPGTRLTVL.

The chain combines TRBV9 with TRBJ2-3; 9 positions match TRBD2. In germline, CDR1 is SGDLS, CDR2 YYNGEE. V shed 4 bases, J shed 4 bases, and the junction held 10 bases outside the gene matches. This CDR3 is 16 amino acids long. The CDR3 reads CASSSSLAGVSDTQYF. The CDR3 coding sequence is TGTGCCAGCAGCTCCTCGTTAGCGGGAGTGTCAGATACGCAGTATTTT.

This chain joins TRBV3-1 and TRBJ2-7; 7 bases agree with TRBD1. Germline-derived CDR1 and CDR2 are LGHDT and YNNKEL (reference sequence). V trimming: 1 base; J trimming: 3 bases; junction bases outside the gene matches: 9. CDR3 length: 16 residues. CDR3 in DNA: TGTGCCAGCAGCCAAGTAATAGGGCAGGGGGACTACGAGCAGTACTTC. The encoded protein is CASSQVIGQGDYEQYF.

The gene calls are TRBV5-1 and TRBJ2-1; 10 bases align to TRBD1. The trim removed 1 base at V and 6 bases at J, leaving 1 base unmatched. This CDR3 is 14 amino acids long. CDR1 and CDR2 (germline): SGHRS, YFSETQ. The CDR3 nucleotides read TGCGCCAGCAGCTTGTGGACAGGGGGCAATGAGCAGTTCTTC. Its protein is CASSLWTGGNEQFF.

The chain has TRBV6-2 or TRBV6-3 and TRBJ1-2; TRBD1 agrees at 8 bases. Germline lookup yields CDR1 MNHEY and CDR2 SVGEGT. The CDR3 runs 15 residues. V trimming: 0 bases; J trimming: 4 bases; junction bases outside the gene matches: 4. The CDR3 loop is CASSYSGQVFYGYTF. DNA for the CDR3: TGTGCCAGCAGTTACTCGGGACAGGTATTCTATGGCTACACCTTC.

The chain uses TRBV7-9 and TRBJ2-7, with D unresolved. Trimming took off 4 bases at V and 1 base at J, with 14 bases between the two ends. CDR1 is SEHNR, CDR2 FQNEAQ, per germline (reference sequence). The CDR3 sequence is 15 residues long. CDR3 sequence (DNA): TGTGCCAGCAGCTCGGACGTTCACGGATCCTACGAGCAGTACTTC. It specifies CASSSDVHGSYEQYF.